Listed here are 21 T cell receptor beta chains from one sample, sequenced in a study of blood T cells in healthy people across ages. Primers used in a second PCR of about 6 to 12 cycles were a sample-barcoded 5' primer and a J-beta primer mix. MiXCR was run by TCRdb on the 5' RACE reads, yielding one entry per CDR3 protein. The data show around 1,700,000 distinct CDR3 sequences, roughly 27% seen once. Sequenced input: blood. Source of these receptors: a woman aged 25 to 39 in good health.

This clonotype was detected many times. The chain is built from TRBV4-1 and TRBJ2-5, with unresolved D. V lost 4 bases, J lost 1 base, and 10 bases lay in between. CDR3 length: 14 residues. CDR1 is MGHRA, CDR2 YSYEKL, per germline. CDR3 region: CASSRARLQETQYF. CDR3 sequence (DNA): TGCGCCAGCAGCCGAGCAAGGCTCCAAGAGACCCAGTACTTC.

The chain joins TRBV24-1 to TRBJ2-1; TRBD1 matches at 7 bases. CDR1 KGHDR and CDR2 SFDVKD come from the germline V gene. The CDR3 is 16 amino acids. Losses at the gene ends were 3 bases for V and 6 bases for J; bases not matched to a gene: 10. CDR3 sequence (DNA): TGTGCCACCAGTGATGGGGACAGCGTCGGCCCCAATGAGCAGTTCTTC. Translation: CATSDGDSVGPNEQFF.

This clonotype was recorded many times. V and J are TRBV6-5 and TRBJ2-7; tentatively, D is TRBD1 (6 bases). The CDR3 is 14 amino acids. The germline gives CDR1 MNHEY, CDR2 SVGAGI. V was clipped by 2 bases and J by 2 bases, with 10 bases between them. The CDR3 bases are TGTGCCAGCAGTTACGGGGGCAGAGCCTACGAGCAGTACTTC. This encodes CASSYGGRAYEQYF.

This clonotype was seen more than once but under ten times. J is TRBJ2-3 and V is TRBV20-1, with a tentative D call TRBD1 (6 bases). The CDR3 has 14 amino acids. Germline-derived CDR1 and CDR2 are DFQATT and SNEGSKA (reference sequence). V lost 6 bases to trimming and J lost 3 bases, with 16 bases between them. The chain's CDR3 is CSAEPWTETDTQYF. Written as DNA, the CDR3 is TGCAGTGCGGAACCTTGGACAGAAACAGATACGCAGTATTTT.

This clonotype occurred a few times. This chain links TRBV7-9 with TRBJ1-5; D is uncertain. The CDR3 spans 13 residues. Deletions cut 3 bases from V and 6 bases from J, with 9 bases between. Germline loops: CDR1 SEHNR, CDR2 FQNEAQ (reference sequence). The CDR3 DNA is TGTGCCAGCAGCTTTGGGGAGGGTCAGCCCCAGCATTTT. Amino acids: CASSFGEGQPQHF.

This clonotype showed up just a few times. The V and J genes are TRBV4-2 and TRBJ2-5, with 8 bases lining up with TRBD2. Trimming removed 3 bases from V and 5 bases from J; junction bases left unmatched: 14. The CDR3 consists of 17 residues. The germline V gene has CDR1 LGHNA and CDR2 YNFKEQ. CDR3 nucleotide sequence: TGTGCCAGCAGCCACCTCTTTCGGGGGGGGCCGGAGGAGACCCAGTACTTC. As protein: CASSHLFRGGPEETQYF.

The chain has TRBV6-5 and TRBJ2-5; TRBD2 might be the D (7 bases). This CDR3 comprises 15 residues. Germline V gives CDR1 MNHEY, CDR2 SVGAGI. Trimming stripped 9 bases from V and 1 base from J, with 18 bases between. The CDR3: CASSKGGGVQETQYF. CDR3 in DNA: TGTGCCAGTTCAAAGGGGGGGGGGGTCCAAGAGACCCAGTACTTC.

Only a few counts were recorded for this clonotype. The rearrangement uses TRBV7-2 and TRBJ2-3, with 11 nucleotides matching TRBD2. This CDR3 has 16 residues. The V and J ends lost 1 base and 7 bases, in that order; junction bases with no gene match: 7. The germline V gene has CDR1 SGHTA and CDR2 FQGNSA. The CDR3 DNA is TGTGCCAGCAGCTTAGAGGTAGCGGGGGGGCGAAATACGCAGTATTTT. Encoded protein: CASSLEVAGGRNTQYF.

This clonotype turned up a few times. J is TRBJ1-5 and V is TRBV4-1, with 9 nucleotides matching TRBD1. CDR1 and CDR2 (germline): MGHRA, YSYEKL. The CDR3 runs 15 residues. V trimming: 1 base; J trimming: 4 bases; junction bases outside the gene matches: 2. The CDR3 DNA is TGCGCCAGCAGCCAAGCCGGGACAGGGAATCAGCCCCAGCATTTT. Translating it yields CASSQAGTGNQPQHF.

For this clonotype: At one boundary the junction diverges from the germline segment, which might be a read error. This chain joins TRBV25-1 and TRBJ2-7; D not resolved. TRBJ2-5 matches the DNA end more closely, so the J call is doubtful. The CDR3 is made up of 14 amino acids. Germline V gene data show CDR1 as MGHDK and CDR2 as SYGVNS. The CDR3 protein is CTSSEWNGQETQYF. CDR3 DNA sequence: TGTACCAGCAGTGAATGGAACGGCCAAGAGACCCAGTACTTC.

Note on this clonotype: It may be a read error: a sequence one base away is much more abundant. V and J are TRBV7-6 and TRBJ2-7; possibly TRBD1 for D (6 bases). The CDR3 has 14 amino acids. The germline V gene encodes CDR1 SGHVS and CDR2 FNYEAQ. V lost 4 bases, J lost 4 bases, and 14 bases lay in between. CDR3 coding DNA: TGTGCCAGCAGCTGGAGGACAGCTAGATACGAGCAGTACTTC. Encoded protein: CASSWRTARYEQYF.

The chain uses TRBV5-4 and TRBJ2-5, with 7 bases matching TRBD1. Trimming at V came to 2 bases and at J to 5 bases, leaving 6 bases not matched to a gene. This CDR3 has 14 residues. Germline CDR1 SGHNT, CDR2 YYREEE (reference sequence). In nucleotides, the CDR3 is TGTGCCAGCAGCTTTATACAGGGGTCGGAGACCCAGTACTTC. It encodes CASSFIQGSETQYF.

This clonotype was detected only a few times. This may be a read error: a much more frequent sequence differs by one nucleotide. This sequence joins TRBV12-3 or TRBV12-4 and TRBJ2-5; TRBD2 matches 8 bases. This CDR3 spans 15 amino acids. Trimming cost V 2 bases and J 11 bases; bases outside gene matches: 13. The CDR3 loop is CASSLLAGSYNEQYF. The CDR3 coding sequence is TGTGCCAGCAGTTTACTAGCGGGCTCCTACAATGAGCAGTACTTC.

As to this clonotype: This may come from a read error, since a much larger clone is one base off. The rearrangement links TRBV20-1 to TRBJ2-4; 9 bases are a match to TRBD1. CDR3 size: 15 residues. J was trimmed by 8 bases and V by 7 bases; bases with no gene match: 15. Germline assignment: CDR1 DFQATT and CDR2 SNEGSKA (reference sequence). The CDR3 nucleotides are TGCAGTGTTAACGACCGGACAGGGGACTGGGACATTCAGTACTTC. Residues: CSVNDRTGDWDIQYF.

The chain carries TRBV28 and TRBJ2-7; perhaps TRBD1 as D (6 bases). V dropped 8 bases and J dropped 4 bases, with 15 bases sitting between them. Germline V gene data show CDR1 as MDHEN and CDR2 as SYDVKM. The CDR3 has 13 amino acids. In nucleotides, the CDR3 is TGTGCCAGCCGGGACACAGGGAGATACGAGCAGTACTTC. Protein product: CASRDTGRYEQYF.

The chain carries TRBV19 and TRBJ2-1, with D possibly matching TRBD2 (6 bases). The germline V and J ends were trimmed by 6 bases and 8 bases, with 23 bases remaining between them. The CDR3 sequence is 16 residues long. CDR1 LNHDA and CDR2 SQIVND come from the germline V gene (reference sequence). In nucleotides, the CDR3 is TGTGCCAGTAGCCCCCCAGAGACGGGAGCGGCCCATGAGCAGTTCTTC. It translates to CASSPPETGAAHEQFF.

This chain uses TRBV7-3 with TRBJ2-5; 8 positions agree with TRBD1. The CDR3 loop spans 19 amino acids. The germline CDR1 and CDR2 sequences are SGHTA and FQGTGA. The V gene end was trimmed by 0 bases and the J gene end by 11 bases; junction bases not matched to a gene: 23. The CDR3 coding sequence is TGTGCCAGCAGCTTAACCCAACTGATGACAGGGGAAGGCTACAATGAGCAGTACTTC. Translating it yields CASSLTQLMTGEGYNEQYF.

This clonotype showed up just a few times. The chain is built from TRBV5-5 and TRBJ2-1; 11 nucleotides agree with TRBD1. This CDR3 spans 16 amino acids. V shed 3 bases and J 10 bases; nucleotides not matched to a gene: 12. CDR1 is SGHKS, CDR2 YYEKEE, per germline (reference sequence). This CDR3 reads CASSWGLGQGVGEQFF. The CDR3 DNA reads TGTGCCAGCAGCTGGGGCCTGGGACAGGGGGTGGGCGAGCAGTTCTTC.

The chain recombines TRBV27 with TRBJ2-3; 8 positions agree with TRBD1. Germline values: CDR1 MNHEY, CDR2 SMNVEV (reference sequence). With V trimmed by 6 bases and J by 1 base, 9 bases remained unmatched. The CDR3 totals 16 residues. CDR3 residues: CASRATGAEGTDTQYF. CDR3 nucleotide sequence: TGTGCCAGCAGGGCGACAGGGGCGGAGGGCACAGATACGCAGTATTTT.

Only a few counts were recorded for this clonotype. V usage is TRBV11-2 and J usage is TRBJ2-7, with TRBD2 matching over 7 bases. The CDR3 contains 16 residues. V trimming: 5 bases; J trimming: 4 bases; junction bases outside the gene matches: 14. Per the germline V gene, CDR1 is SGHAT and CDR2 is FQNNGV. CDR3 region: CASSPRAAGVWYEQYF. CDR3 nucleotide sequence: TGTGCCAGCAGCCCTAGGGCTGCGGGGGTGTGGTACGAGCAGTACTTC.

This clonotype has at least ten counts. The chain is built from TRBV11-2 and TRBJ2-5, with D uncertain. The CDR3 sequence is 13 residues long. V gave up 5 bases and J gave up 1 base, with 8 bases separating them. Germline values: CDR1 SGHAT, CDR2 FQNNGV. For the CDR3, the DNA is TGTGCCAGCAGCGCAAGGCCCCAAGAGACCCAGTACTTC. Protein sequence: CASSARPQETQYF.